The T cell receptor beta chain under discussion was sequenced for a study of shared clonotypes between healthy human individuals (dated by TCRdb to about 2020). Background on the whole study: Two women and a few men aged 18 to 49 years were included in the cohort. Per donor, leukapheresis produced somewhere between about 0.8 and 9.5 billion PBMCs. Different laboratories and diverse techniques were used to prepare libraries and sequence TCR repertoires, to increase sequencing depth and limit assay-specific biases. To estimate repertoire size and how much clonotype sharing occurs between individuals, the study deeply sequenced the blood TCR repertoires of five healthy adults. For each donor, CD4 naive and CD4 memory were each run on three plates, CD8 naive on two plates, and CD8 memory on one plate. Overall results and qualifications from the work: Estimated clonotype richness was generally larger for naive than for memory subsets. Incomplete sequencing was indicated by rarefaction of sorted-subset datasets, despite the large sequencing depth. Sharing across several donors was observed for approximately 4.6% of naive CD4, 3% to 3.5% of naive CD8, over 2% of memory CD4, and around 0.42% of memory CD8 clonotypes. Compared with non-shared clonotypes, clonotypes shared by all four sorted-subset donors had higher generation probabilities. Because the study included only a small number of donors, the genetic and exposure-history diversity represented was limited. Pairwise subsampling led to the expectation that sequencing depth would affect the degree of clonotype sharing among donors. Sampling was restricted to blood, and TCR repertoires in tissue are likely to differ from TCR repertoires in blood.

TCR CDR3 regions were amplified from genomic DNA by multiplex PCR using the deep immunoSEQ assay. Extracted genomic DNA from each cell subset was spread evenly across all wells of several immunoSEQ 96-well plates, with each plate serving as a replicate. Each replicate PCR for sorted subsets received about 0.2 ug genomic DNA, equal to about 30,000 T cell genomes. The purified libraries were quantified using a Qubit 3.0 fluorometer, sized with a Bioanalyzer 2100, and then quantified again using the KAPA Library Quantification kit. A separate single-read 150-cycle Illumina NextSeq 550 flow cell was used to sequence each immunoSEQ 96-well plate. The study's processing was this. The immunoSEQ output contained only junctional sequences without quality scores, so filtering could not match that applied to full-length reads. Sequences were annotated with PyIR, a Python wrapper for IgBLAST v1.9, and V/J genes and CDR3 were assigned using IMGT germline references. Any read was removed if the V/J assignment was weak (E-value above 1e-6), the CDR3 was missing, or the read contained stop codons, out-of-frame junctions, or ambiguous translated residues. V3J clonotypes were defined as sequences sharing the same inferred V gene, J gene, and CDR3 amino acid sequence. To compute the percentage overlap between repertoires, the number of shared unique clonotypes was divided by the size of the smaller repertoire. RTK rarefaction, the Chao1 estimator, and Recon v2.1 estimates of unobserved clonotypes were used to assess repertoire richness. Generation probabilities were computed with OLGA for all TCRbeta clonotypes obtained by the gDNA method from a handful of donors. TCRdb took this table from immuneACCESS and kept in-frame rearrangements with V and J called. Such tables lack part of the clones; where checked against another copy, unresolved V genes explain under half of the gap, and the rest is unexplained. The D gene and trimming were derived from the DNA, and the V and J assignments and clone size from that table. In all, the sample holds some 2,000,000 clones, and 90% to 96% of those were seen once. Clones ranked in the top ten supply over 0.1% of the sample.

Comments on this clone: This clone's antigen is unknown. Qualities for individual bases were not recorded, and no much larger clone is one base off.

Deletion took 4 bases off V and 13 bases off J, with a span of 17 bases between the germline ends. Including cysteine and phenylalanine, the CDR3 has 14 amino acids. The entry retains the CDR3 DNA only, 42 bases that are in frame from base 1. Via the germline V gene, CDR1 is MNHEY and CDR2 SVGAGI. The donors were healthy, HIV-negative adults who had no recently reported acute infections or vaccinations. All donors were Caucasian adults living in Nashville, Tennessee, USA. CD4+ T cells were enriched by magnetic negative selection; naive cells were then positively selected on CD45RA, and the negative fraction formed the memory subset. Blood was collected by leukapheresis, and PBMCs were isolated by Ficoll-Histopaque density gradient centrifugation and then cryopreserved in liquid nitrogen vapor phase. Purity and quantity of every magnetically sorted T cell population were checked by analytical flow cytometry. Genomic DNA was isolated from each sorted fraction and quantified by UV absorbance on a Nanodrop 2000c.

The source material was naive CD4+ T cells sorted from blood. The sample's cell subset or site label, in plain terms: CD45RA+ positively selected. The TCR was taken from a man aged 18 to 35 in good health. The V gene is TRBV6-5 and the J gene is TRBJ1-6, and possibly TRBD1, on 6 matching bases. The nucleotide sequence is TGTGCCAGCAGTTCCGGGACACAAATGTCCCCCCTCCACTTT. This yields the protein CASSSGTQMSPLHF.